These 8 T cell receptor beta chains share one sample of origin, sequenced in a study of blood T cell repertoires in COVID-19. Generated by immunoSEQ multiplex PCR, the TCRdb table keeps only in-frame clones and is missing some. The sample holds 150,000 to 200,000 clones; around 93% are singletons and the top ten take 4.8%. Sequencing was done on a sample of peripheral blood. The receptors come from a man aged 30 to 45 with COVID-19, enrolled during active disease.

This clone was detected only once. This rearrangement joins TRBV29-1 to TRBJ1-2; D gene unclear. There are 13 residues in the CDR3. Looked up from germline, CDR1 is SQVTM and CDR2 is ANQGSEA. Trimming left V 4 bases short and J 1 base short, with 10 bases between. The CDR3 spells CSVGNSNNYGYTF. The CDR3 bases are TGCAGCGTTGGGAACAGCAATAACTATGGCTACACCTTC.

This clone was counted a single time. The same CDR3 can be traced to other DNA sequences in this sample. The chain recombines TRBV24-1 with TRBJ2-2, with D possibly TRBD1 on 6 matching bases. The CDR3 is 16 residues long. Trimming removed 7 bases from V and 3 bases from J, with 17 bases in between. The germline V gene encodes CDR1 KGHDR and CDR2 SFDVKD. The CDR3 region has the DNA TGTGCCACCAGCGACCCCAGGGGTTCTGACACCGGGGAGCTGTTTTTT. It specifies CATSDPRGSDTGELFF.

The rearrangement uses TRBV24-1 and TRBJ2-1, with 13 positions matching TRBD2. The J segment lost 4 bases and the V segment lost 4 bases, leaving 9 bases of the junction unmatched. Germline assignment: CDR1 KGHDR and CDR2 SFDVKD. The CDR3 totals 18 residues. CDR3 protein: CATSDAGTSGIYYNEQFF. The CDR3 DNA reads TGTGCCACCAGTGACGCCGGGACTAGCGGGATTTATTACAATGAGCAGTTCTTC.

This clone was found a few times. The V and J genes are TRBV7-2 and TRBJ1-4; D is perhaps TRBD1 (5 bases). Germline V gene sequence: CDR1 SGHTA, CDR2 FQGNSA. V lost 5 bases and J lost 7, with 14 bases in between. The CDR3 extends over 14 amino acids. CDR3 region: CASSLGRGFEKLFF. For the CDR3, the DNA is TGTGCCAGCAGCCTCGGGAGGGGTTTTGAAAAACTGTTTTTT.

The chain uses TRBV12-5 and TRBJ2-7, with TRBD1 identical over 8 bases. This CDR3 spans 15 amino acids. Trimming removed 1 base from V and 6 bases from J; junction bases left unmatched: 8. Germline V gene data show CDR1 as LGHNT and CDR2 as FRNRAP. CDR3 nucleotides: TGTGCTAGTGGTTTGGGCCAGGGGGCGTTGGGCGAGCAGTACTTC. Translation: CASGLGQGALGEQYF.

This rearrangement joins TRBV28 to TRBJ2-7; 8 nucleotides line up with TRBD2. Germline V gene data show CDR1 as MDHEN and CDR2 as SYDVKM. The CDR3 runs 17 residues. V shed 3 bases and J 1 base; nucleotides not matched to a gene: 11. CDR3 protein: CASSFLAGILPSYEQYF. The CDR3 region has the DNA TGTGCCAGCAGTTTCCTAGCGGGTATTCTACCTTCCTACGAGCAGTACTTC.

This rearrangement joins TRBV4-1 to TRBJ1-1; D is unclear. The V end was cut by 0 bases, the J end by 2 bases, with 10 bases between. This CDR3 is 15 amino acids long. The germline CDR1 and CDR2 sequences are MGHRA and YSYEKL. The CDR3 region has the DNA TGCGCCAGCAGCCAAGAGGGGTCGGGAAACACTGAAGCTTTCTTT. This encodes CASSQEGSGNTEAFF.

The gene calls are TRBV3-1 (or the pseudogene TRBV3-2) and TRBJ2-1, with TRBD2 identical over 9 bases. The J segment lost 8 bases and the V segment lost 8 bases, leaving 13 bases of the junction unmatched. Germline V gene lookup returns CDR1 LGHDT and CDR2 YNNKEL (reference sequence). The CDR3 has 15 residues. CDR3 nucleotides: TGTGCCAGCTCCCTTAGCAGCGGGAGGTGGGATGAGCAGTTCTTC. Protein sequence: CASSLSSGRWDEQFF.